The rows below give T cell receptor beta chains drawn from one sample of a study of blood T cell repertoires in COVID-19. The method was immunoSEQ multiplex PCR; TCRdb's version includes in-frame clones alone and lacks a portion of them. The table has about 300,000 clones, around 90% seen once. The sequenced sample consisted of PBMCs or T cells enriched from blood (not recorded which). These receptors were taken from a man aged 55 to 70 who had recovered from COVID-19. The CDR3 runs from the conserved cysteine through the conserved F or W. Fields, in order: clone size, J gene, D gene, V gene, CDR3 DNA, CDR3 protein. A D gene is named only where the DNA matches it firmly. Clone size is not always given. Where it is, it says once, few, many or a class for expanded clones.

>.|TRBJ1-1|.|TRBV27
TGTGCCAGCAGTCCTTATGAGGATTTCACTGAAGCTTTCTTT
CASSPYEDFTEAFF
>.|TRBJ2-1|.|TRBV5-1
TGCGCCAGCAGCTTAGAGACCGCGGTCGGTGAGCAGTTCTTC
CASSLETAVGEQFF
>.|TRBJ1-2|TRBD1|TRBV28
TGTGCCAGCAGTCGAGACAGGGTCGGTGGCTACACCTTC
CASSRDRVGGYTF
>.|TRBJ1-5|.|TRBV6-5
TGTGCCAGCAGCCCCCTCAATCAGCCCCAGCATTTT
CASSPLNQPQHF
>.|TRBJ1-3|.|TRBV19
TGTGCCAGTAGTAACAATGCAGGAAACACCATATATTTT
CASSNNAGNTIYF
>.|TRBJ1-1|.|TRBV1
TGCACCAGCAGCCCCCTGGACATGAACACTGAAGCTTTCTTT
CTSSPLDMNTEAFF
>.|TRBJ1-5|TRBD1|TRBV7-2
TGTGCCAGCAGCACCGGACAGGGGAACCGCTTAGTACAGCCCCAGCATTTT
CASSTGQGNRLVQPQHF
>.|TRBJ2-2|TRBD1|TRBV9
TGTGCCAGCAGCGTGGTAACAGGGGGGACCGGGGAGCTGTTTTTT
CASSVVTGGTGELFF
>.|TRBJ2-6|TRBD1|TRBV4-1
TGCGCCAGCAGCCAAGGACAGGGACCTATCTCTGGGGCCAACGTCCTGACTTTC
CASSQGQGPISGANVLTF
>.|TRBJ1-6|.|TRBV7-2
TGTGCCAGCAGCTTAGAAAGGGGATCCTATAATTCACCCCTCCACTTT
CASSLERGSYNSPLHF
>.|TRBJ2-3|.|TRBV24-1
TGTGCCACCAGGGCGGATAGCACAGATACGCAGTATTTT
CATRADSTDTQYF
>.|TRBJ1-1|.|TRBV5-1
TGCGCCAGCAGCTTGGGGTATACGTACATGGACACTGAAGCTTTCTTT
CASSLGYTYMDTEAFF
>once|TRBJ2-5|TRBD2|TRBV6-5
TGTGCCAGCAGCCTGGGACTAGCGGGAGAGACCCAGTACTTC
CASSLGLAGETQYF
>.|TRBJ2-2|TRBD1|TRBV28
TGTGCCAGCAGTTTATCCGGACAGGGGCGGCGTGGTACCGGGGAGCTGTTTTTT
CASSLSGQGRRGTGELFF
>.|TRBJ1-5|.|TRBV4-2
TGTGCCAGCAGACAAACGGCGGGGAGCAATCAGCCCCAGCATTTT
CASRQTAGSNQPQHF
>.|TRBJ2-1|TRBD2|TRBV14
TGTGCCAGCAGCCGCGGGAGAAGCTCCTACAATGAGCAGTTCTTC
CASSRGRSSYNEQFF
>.|TRBJ2-7|TRBD2|TRBV4-1
TGCGCCAGCAGCCAAGAAGATCTAGCGGGAAAACAGTTATCCTACGAGCAGTACTTC
CASSQEDLAGKQLSYEQYF
>.|TRBJ1-5|.|TRBV29-1
TGCAGCGTGGATTACAGGGACGGTCAGCCCCAGCATTTT
CSVDYRDGQPQHF
>.|TRBJ1-4|.|TRBV4-3
TGCGCCAGCAGCCAACAGCCAAACAAAGCAGGGGAAAAACTGTTTTTT
CASSQQPNKAGEKLFF
>.|TRBJ1-4|.|TRBV7-9
TGTGCCAGCAGCTTAGCCAGGGCAACTAATGAAAAACTGTTTTTT
CASSLARATNEKLFF
>.|TRBJ2-1|.|TRBV6-5
TGTGCCAGCAGTTACTCAACTGGGGAGAGATACAATGAGCAGTTCTTC
CASSYSTGERYNEQFF
>.|TRBJ2-1|TRBD2|TRBV9
TGTGCCAGCAGCACTAGCGGGAGCTCCTACAATGAGCAGTTCTTC
CASSTSGSSYNEQFF
>.|TRBJ2-1|TRBD1|TRBV27
TGTGCCAGCATTCCTAGGGGACAGTACAATGAGCAGTTCTTC
CASIPRGQYNEQFF
>.|TRBJ2-7|.|TRBV5-6
TGTGCCAGCAGCTTGAGCGCGACGAGGCGGCGGCAGTACTTC
CASSLSATRRRQYF
>.|TRBJ1-1|.|TRBV16
TGTGCCAGCAGCCAATTGGCGCGGCAGTCGGAAGCTTTCTTT
CASSQLARQSEAFF
>.|TRBJ1-6|.|TRBV28
TGTGCCAGCAGTCCCCACAGGGATAATTCACCCCTCCACTTT
CASSPHRDNSPLHF
>.|TRBJ2-1|.|TRBV29-1
TGCAGCGTTGGCGACTCCTCTAACTCCTACAATGAGCAGTTCTTC
CSVGDSSNSYNEQFF